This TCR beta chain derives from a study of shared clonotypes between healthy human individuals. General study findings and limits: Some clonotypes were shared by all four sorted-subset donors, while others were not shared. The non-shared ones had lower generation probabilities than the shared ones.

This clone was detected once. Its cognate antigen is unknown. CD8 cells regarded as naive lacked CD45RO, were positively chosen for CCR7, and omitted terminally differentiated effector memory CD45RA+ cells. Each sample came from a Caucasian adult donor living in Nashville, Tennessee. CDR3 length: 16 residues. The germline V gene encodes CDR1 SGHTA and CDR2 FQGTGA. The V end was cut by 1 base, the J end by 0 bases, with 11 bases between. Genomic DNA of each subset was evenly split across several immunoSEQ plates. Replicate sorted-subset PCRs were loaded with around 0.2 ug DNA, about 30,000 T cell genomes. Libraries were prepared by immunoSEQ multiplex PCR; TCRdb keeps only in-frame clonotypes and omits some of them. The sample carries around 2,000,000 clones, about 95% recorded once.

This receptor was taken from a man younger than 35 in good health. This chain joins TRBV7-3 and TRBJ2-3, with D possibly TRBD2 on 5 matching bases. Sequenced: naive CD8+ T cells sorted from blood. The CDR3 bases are TGTGCCAGCAGCTTAATTCCCGGCGGGAGCACAGATACGCAGTATTTT. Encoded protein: CASSLIPGGSTDTQYF. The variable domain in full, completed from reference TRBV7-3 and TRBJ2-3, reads GAGVSQTPSNKVTEKGKYVELRCDPISGHTALYWYRQSLGQGPEFLIYFQGTGAADDSGLPNDRFFAVRPEGSVSTLKIQRTERGDSAVYLCASSLIPGGSTDTQYFGPGTRLTVL.